The 5 T cell receptor beta chains below were found in one sample sequenced in a study of T cells in Graves' hyperthyroidism and ophthalmopathy. Amplified TCR beta CDR3 regions came from RNA transcripts. HTBI primers drove first-round RT-PCR of the TCR CDR3. TCRdb used MiXCR to reprocess the multiplex PCR reads, holding one entry per CDR3 protein. The table records almost 600,000 distinct CDR3 sequences, roughly 13% of them present only once. The sequencing sample was made of blood. These receptors were obtained from a woman between 25 and 40 years old with Graves' hyperthyroidism that later progressed to Graves' ophthalmopathy.

In this sample, this clonotype turned up once. Just one base apart from a much larger clone, this may be a read error. The rearrangement joins TRBV19 to TRBJ1-5, with D maybe TRBD1 (6 bases). The V and J ends lost 2 bases and 3 bases respectively, with 11 bases between them. This CDR3 spans 15 amino acids. Germline V CDR1 and CDR2: LNHDA, SQIVND (reference sequence). CDR3 loop: CASSIWGDNNQPQHF. CDR3 nucleotides: TGTGCCAGTAGTATATGGGGGGACAACAATCAGCCCCAGCATTTT. Supplemented by reference TRBV19 and TRBJ1-5, the full variable domain reads DGGITQSPKYLFRKEGQNVTLSCEQNLNHDAMYWYRQDPGQGLRLIYYSQIVNDFQKGDIAEGYSVSREKKESFPLTVTSAQKNPTAFYLCASSIWGDNNQPQHFGDGTRLSIL.

The chain combines TRBV12-3 or TRBV12-4 with TRBJ2-1; TRBD2 aligns across 14 bases. The CDR3 has 16 amino acids. V dropped 5 bases and J dropped 6; count of bases not matched to a gene: 6. As DNA, the CDR3 is TGTGCCAGCAGTACGACCGGGACTAGCGGGAGCAATGAGCAGTTCTTC. Amino acid sequence: CASSTTGTSGSNEQFF.

This clonotype was found many times. The chain links TRBV24-1 to TRBJ2-3; tentative D call: TRBD1 (5 bases). Germline values: CDR1 KGHDR, CDR2 SFDVKD. Trimming removed 5 bases at V and 6 bases at J, with 11 bases between. The CDR3 extends over 13 amino acids. In DNA, the CDR3 is TGTGCCACCAGTGGAAGGGGCCGGGATACGCAGTATTTT. Translating gives CATSGRGRDTQYF.

This clonotype was detected many times. V is TRBV3-1 and J is TRBJ2-7; 14 bases match TRBD2. The CDR3 spans 15 residues. Germline trimming cut 4 bases from V and 6 bases from J; bases unmatched to any gene: 5. The germline V gene has CDR1 LGHDT and CDR2 YNNKEL (reference sequence). The DNA for the CDR3 is TGTGCCAGCAGCCGACTAGCGGGAGGGCGAGCCGAGCAGTACTTC. It codes for CASSRLAGGRAEQYF.

The chain links TRBV25-1 to TRBJ2-7; 9 nucleotides line up with TRBD1. V gave up 3 bases and J gave up 5 bases; unmatched junction bases: 8. Germline loops: CDR1 MGHDK, CDR2 SYGVNS. The CDR3 totals 15 residues. CDR3 in DNA: TGTGCCAGCAGTGACCTCCGGGACAGGGTAAACGAGCAGTACTTC. This sequence encodes CASSDLRDRVNEQYF.